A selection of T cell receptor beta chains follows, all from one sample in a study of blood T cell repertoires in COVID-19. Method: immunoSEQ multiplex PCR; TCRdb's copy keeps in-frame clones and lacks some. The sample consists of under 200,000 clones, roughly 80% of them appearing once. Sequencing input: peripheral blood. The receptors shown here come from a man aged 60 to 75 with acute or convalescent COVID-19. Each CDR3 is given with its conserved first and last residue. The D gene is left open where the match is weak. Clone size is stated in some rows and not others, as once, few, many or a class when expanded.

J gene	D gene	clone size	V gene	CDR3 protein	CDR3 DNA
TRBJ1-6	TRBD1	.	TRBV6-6	CASRGTGRGSPLHF	TGTGCCAGCAGAGGGACAGGGAGGGGTTCACCCCTCCACTTT
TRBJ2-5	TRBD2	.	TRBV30	CAWVRLAGGQETQYF	TGTGCCTGGGTGAGGCTAGCGGGGGGCCAAGAGACCCAGTACTTC
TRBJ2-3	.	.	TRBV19	CASSISGSADTQYF	TGTGCCAGTAGTATCTCGGGGAGCGCAGATACGCAGTATTTT
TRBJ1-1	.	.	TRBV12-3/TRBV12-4	CASTSRRSEAFF	TGTGCCAGCACCAGCAGGAGGTCTGAAGCTTTCTTT
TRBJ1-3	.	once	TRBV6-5	CASSYDNSGNTIYF	TGTGCCAGCAGTTACGACAACTCTGGAAACACCATATATTTT
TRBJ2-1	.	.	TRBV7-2	CASSLGLGGGREQFF	TGTGCCAGCAGCTTAGGTTTAGGGGGAGGGAGGGAGCAGTTCTTC
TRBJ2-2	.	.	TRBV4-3	CASSRGTGNGELFF	TGCGCCAGCAGCCGCGGGACTGGCAACGGGGAGCTGTTTTTT
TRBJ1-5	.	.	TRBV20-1	CSATDGTNQPQHF	TGCAGTGCTACTGACGGGACAAATCAGCCCCAGCATTTT
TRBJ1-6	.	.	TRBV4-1	CASSQDFRGNSPLHF	TGCGCCAGCAGCCAAGACTTCAGGGGAAATTCACCCCTCCACTTT
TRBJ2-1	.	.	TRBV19	CASRGTSSSYNEQFF	TGTGCCAGTAGGGGGACTTCCAGCTCCTACAATGAGCAGTTCTTC
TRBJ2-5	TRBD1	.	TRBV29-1	CSVLRGLGETQYF	TGCAGCGTGCTCAGGGGGCTAGGGGAGACCCAGTACTTC
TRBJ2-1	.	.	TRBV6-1	CASSEAAGTTYNEQFF	TGTGCCAGCAGTGAAGCGGCAGGCACAACCTACAATGAGCAGTTCTTC
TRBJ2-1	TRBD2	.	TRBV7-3	CASSLNSGGRDNEQFF	TGTGCCAGCAGCTTAAACAGCGGGGGGAGAGACAATGAGCAGTTCTTC
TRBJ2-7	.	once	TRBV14	CASSPLSAPYEQYF	TGTGCCAGCAGCCCATTATCAGCGCCCTACGAGCAGTACTTC
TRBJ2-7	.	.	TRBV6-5	CASSYAADGADEQYF	TGTGCCAGCAGTTACGCGGCGGACGGAGCGGACGAGCAGTACTTC
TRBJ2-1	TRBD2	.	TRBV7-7	CASSPGLAGAELREQFF	TGTGCCAGCAGCCCTGGACTAGCGGGGGCCGAGCTACGGGAGCAGTTCTTC
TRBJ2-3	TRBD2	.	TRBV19	CASSLRTSGGTDTQYF	TGTGCCAGTAGTCTACGGACTAGCGGGGGGACAGATACGCAGTATTTT
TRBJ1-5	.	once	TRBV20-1	CSASNTHQPQHF	TGCAGTGCTAGTAACACGCATCAGCCCCAGCATTTT
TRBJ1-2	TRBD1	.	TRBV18	CASSPLAEGQGKDYGYTF	TGTGCCAGCTCACCCCTTGCGGAGGGACAGGGGAAAGACTATGGCTACACCTTC
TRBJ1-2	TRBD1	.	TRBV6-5	CASSYSSQGEGYTF	TGTGCCAGCAGTTACTCTAGCCAGGGGGAAGGCTACACCTTC
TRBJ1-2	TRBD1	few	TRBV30	CAWSASGQVDYGYTF	TGTGCCTGGAGTGCTTCGGGACAGGTTGACTATGGCTACACCTTC
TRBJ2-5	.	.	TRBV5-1	CASSYGQQETQYF	TGCGCCAGCAGCTACGGACAGCAAGAGACCCAGTACTTC
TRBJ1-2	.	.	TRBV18	CASSPPPGHGYTF	TGTGCCAGCTCACCACCGCCAGGGCATGGCTACACCTTC
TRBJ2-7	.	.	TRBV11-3	CASSSTVGDEQYF	TGTGCCAGCAGTTCCACAGTAGGGGACGAGCAGTACTTC
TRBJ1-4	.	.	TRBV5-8	CASSLSHRVNEKLFF	TGTGCCAGCAGCTTGTCGCACAGAGTTAATGAAAAACTGTTTTTT
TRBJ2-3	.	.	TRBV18	CASSPRGTPDTQYF	TGTGCCAGCTCACCACGCGGGACCCCAGATACGCAGTATTTT
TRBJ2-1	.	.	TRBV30	CAWSSRNNEQFF	TGTGCCTGGAGTTCTAGGAACAATGAGCAGTTCTTC
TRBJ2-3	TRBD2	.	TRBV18	CASSPPAGGPTDTQYF	TGTGCCAGCTCACCACCGGCGGGGGGGCCGACAGATACGCAGTATTTT
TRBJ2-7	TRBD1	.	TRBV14	CASSQEQGAVYEQYF	TGTGCCAGCAGCCAAGAACAGGGGGCTGTGTACGAGCAGTACTTC
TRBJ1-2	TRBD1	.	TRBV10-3	CAISESRAGGDYGYTF	TGTGCCATCAGTGAGTCGAGGGCAGGGGGTGACTATGGCTACACCTTC
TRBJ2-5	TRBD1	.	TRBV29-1	CSVLTGGIETQYF	TGCAGCGTTTTGACAGGGGGCATAGAGACCCAGTACTTC
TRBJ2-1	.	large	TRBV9	CASSVEGRGSNEQFF	TGTGCCAGCAGCGTAGAGGGCCGGGGAAGCAATGAGCAGTTCTTC
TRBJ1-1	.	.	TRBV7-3	CASSNFNTDTAFF	TGTGCCAGCAGCAATTTCAATACTGATACTGCTTTCTTT
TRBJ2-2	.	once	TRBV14	CASSFFTGNGGELFF	TGTGCCAGCAGTTTCTTTACAGGGAATGGCGGGGAGCTGTTTTTT
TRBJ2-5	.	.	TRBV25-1	CAILTTYQETQYF	TGTGCCATCCTTACAACGTACCAAGAGACCCAGTACTTC